This is a list of T cell receptor beta chains from one sample in a study of T-cell reconstitution after alpha-beta-depleted transplantation in children. TCRdb re-called the PCR reads through MiXCR, storing one row per CDR3 protein. The sample yields hundreds of thousands of distinct CDR3 sequences, 15% to 20% seen once. The sequenced sample was PBMCs, mostly from graft donor cells, obtained 360 days after TCRalphabeta/CD19-depleted stem cell transplant. These receptors all come from a male patient between 5 and 17 years old who had a stem cell transplant for acute lymphoblastic leukemia, so the T cells may come from the graft donor. The CDR3 runs from the conserved cysteine through the conserved F or W. A D gene is named only where the DNA matches it firmly. Size is stated for part of the rows, as once, few or many counts, or as a class when the clone is expanded.

V	J	size	D	DNA	CDR3
TRBV12-3/TRBV12-4	TRBJ2-3	many	NA	TGTGCCAGCAGTTTAATGATGGCGACAGATACGCAGTATTTT	CASSLMMATDTQYF
TRBV20-1	TRBJ2-3	many	NA	TGCAGTGCTAGAGCGCCGACTTACGCCACCACAGATACGCAGTATTTT	CSARAPTYATTDTQYF
TRBV3-1	TRBJ2-7	many	TRBD2	TGTGCCAGCAGCCAAGATATCACTAGCGGGTCCTACGAGCAGTACTTC	CASSQDITSGSYEQYF
TRBV6-5	TRBJ1-2	many	TRBD1	TGTGCCAGCAGTACGAATACCGGGACAGGGTATGGCTACACCTTC	CASSTNTGTGYGYTF
TRBV5-1	TRBJ2-2	few	NA	TGCGCCACCCCCCCCAGCGGGCCCCTGGACGGGGAGCTGTTTTTT	CATPPSGPLDGELFF
TRBV12-3/TRBV12-4	TRBJ2-7	NA	TRBD2	TGTGCCAGCAGTTTTCGTATAAGCGGGAGGATCGGCGAGCAGTACTTC	CASSFRISGRIGEQYF
TRBV7-2	TRBJ2-7	few	NA	TGTGCCAAGAGTCACTACGAGCAGTACTTC	CAKSHYEQYF
TRBV20-1	TRBJ2-7	NA	NA	TGCAGTGCTAGAGGCTACTCCTACGAGCAGTACTTC	CSARGYSYEQYF
TRBV19	TRBJ1-5	NA	NA	TGTGCCAGTAGTATTAAACAGAAAGGCCGCAATCAGCCCCAGCATTTT	CASSIKQKGRNQPQHF
TRBV2	TRBJ2-7	few	NA	TGTGCCAGCAGTCTCTTAGGGGTCTCTTCCTACGAGCAGTACTTC	CASSLLGVSSYEQYF
TRBV29-1	TRBJ2-5	few	NA	TGCAGCGTTGAAGATCGACAGCTCCAAGAGACCCAGTACTTC	CSVEDRQLQETQYF
TRBV2	TRBJ2-1	few	NA	TGTGCCAGCACCCCGGCATCAGGGAGCAACAATGAGCAGTTCTTC	CASTPASGSNNEQFF
TRBV5-6	TRBJ1-4	few	TRBD1	TGTGCCAGCAGCTCGTTTGACAGGGGGCGAGGAAAACTGTTTTTT	CASSSFDRGRGKLFF
TRBV7-8	TRBJ2-7	many	NA	TGTGCCAGCAGCCCCCGGACAGATTCCTACGAGCAGTACTTC	CASSPRTDSYEQYF
TRBV5-1	TRBJ2-7	many	NA	TGCGCCAGCACCCCGGATAGGAGCTCCTACGAGCAGTACTTC	CASTPDRSSYEQYF
TRBV6-1	TRBJ1-3	few	TRBD1	TGTGCCAGCAGGCTTGGGGGACAGAGCTCTGGAAACACCATATATTTT	CASRLGGQSSGNTIYF
TRBV19	TRBJ2-4	NA	NA	TGTGCCAGTATGACGAGCTGGGGCATTCAGTACTTC	CASMTSWGIQYF
TRBV30	TRBJ2-3	few	NA	TGTGCCTGGAGTGTCGTATTCACAGATACGCAGTATTTT	CAWSVVFTDTQYF
TRBV9	TRBJ2-3	few	NA	TGTGCCAGCAGCGCCCTAGGGTTCACAGATACGCAGTATTTT	CASSALGFTDTQYF
TRBV7-6	TRBJ2-3	NA	NA	TGTGCCAGCAGCTTCTACCGGGATCGGACAGATACGCAGTATTTT	CASSFYRDRTDTQYF
TRBV2	TRBJ2-7	few	NA	TGTGCCAGCAGTGAAGCGTTTCGGCGCTCCTACGAGCAGTACTTC	CASSEAFRRSYEQYF
TRBV25-1	TRBJ2-7	few	NA	TGTGCCAGCACCCCAACGGGCACCCCCTACGAGCAGTACTTC	CASTPTGTPYEQYF
TRBV6-1	TRBJ2-1	few	TRBD2	TGTGCCAGCAGTAAACTAGCGGGGGGGTACAATGAGCAGTTCTTC	CASSKLAGGYNEQFF
TRBV7-3	TRBJ2-3	NA	NA	TGTGCCAGCAGCCTCCCCAGGGGAGGGCGCACAGATACGCAGTATTTT	CASSLPRGGRTDTQYF
TRBV10-3	TRBJ2-1	NA	NA	TGTGCCATCAGTCCCCACGAACGGGACAATGAGCAGTTCTTC	CAISPHERDNEQFF
TRBV5-1	TRBJ2-1	many	TRBD2	TGCGCCAGCAGCTCGTGGGTAGCGGGAGGAAACAATGAGCAGTTCTTC	CASSSWVAGGNNEQFF
TRBV5-5	TRBJ2-1	many	NA	TGTGCCAGCAGCTCGTCCCCCGGCCCCTACAATGAGCAGTTCTTC	CASSSSPGPYNEQFF
TRBV3-1	TRBJ1-4	many	NA	TGTGCCAGCGCTCTGGATGCAACTAATGAAAAACTGTTTTTT	CASALDATNEKLFF
TRBV7-2	TRBJ2-1	NA	NA	TGTGCCAGCAGCTTACCTGGAGGGCGAGCCTACAATGAGCAGTTCTTC	CASSLPGGRAYNEQFF
TRBV6-1	TRBJ2-1	NA	NA	TGTGCCAGCAGCCTCCCCGGGACATCGAGGATCAGCTCCTACAATGAGCAGTTCTTC	CASSLPGTSRISSYNEQFF
TRBV15	TRBJ2-7	few	TRBD2	TGTGCCACCAGCAGAGCATCAACGGGACTAGCGGTTTACGAGCAGTACTTC	CATSRASTGLAVYEQYF
TRBV5-1	TRBJ1-1	NA	NA	TGCGCCAGCAGCTTGGTAGGCCAGTGGAACACTGAAGCTTTCTTT	CASSLVGQWNTEAFF
TRBV14	TRBJ2-4	NA	TRBD1	TGTGCCAGCAGCAAGGGACAGCGAAAAAACATTCAGTACTTC	CASSKGQRKNIQYF
TRBV20-1	TRBJ2-5	NA	NA	TGCAGTGTCCTGGGACGGAGAGAGACCCAGTACTTC	CSVLGRRETQYF
TRBV2	TRBJ2-3	few	NA	TGTGCCGGGGGCCCCATATTGTCTAGCACAGATACGCAGTATTTT	CAGGPILSSTDTQYF
TRBV6-1	TRBJ2-3	NA	NA	TGTGCCAGCAGTCAATTCATTGCCTCTGGCACAGATACGCAGTATTTT	CASSQFIASGTDTQYF
TRBV25-1	TRBJ1-2	NA	NA	TGTGCCAGCAGTGTCTCCCCAAGGGGCTACACCTTC	CASSVSPRGYTF
TRBV12-3/TRBV12-4	TRBJ2-7	few	TRBD1	TGTGCCAGCAGAACGGACAGGGACTTCGGCGAGCAGTACTTC	CASRTDRDFGEQYF
TRBV12-3/TRBV12-4	TRBJ2-3	few	NA	TGTGCAGCCAGGATACCCCCAGATACGCAGTATTTT	CAARIPPDTQYF
TRBV7-9	TRBJ2-2	NA	TRBD1	TGTGCCAGCAGCCCCGACAGGGGGCCCTTGAACACCGGGGAGCTGTTTTTT	CASSPDRGPLNTGELFF